The 30 T cell receptor beta chains presented below share a single source sample, sequenced in a study of OX40 agonist ivuxolimab in advanced cancers. Clones were read by immunoSEQ multiplex PCR, and TCRdb kept only the in-frame ones, dropping some. Of more than 5,500 clones listed, 60% to 75% are singletons. The specimen was CD4+ or CD8+ T cells sorted from blood, collected in a trial of the OX40 agonist ivuxolimab. These TCRs come from an adult with an advanced solid tumor such as melanoma, head and neck, liver or kidney cancer.

V and J are TRBV7-6 and TRBJ2-1; D is uncertain. Germline V CDR1 and CDR2: SGHVS, FNYEAQ. Trimming left V 3 bases short and J 0 bases short, with 12 bases between. This CDR3 is 16 amino acids long. Written as DNA, the CDR3 is TGTGCCAGCAGCTTTAGGACGGAGAGCTCCTACAATGAGCAGTTCTTC. Encoded protein: CASSFRTESSYNEQFF.

The chain carries TRBV5-1 and TRBJ2-2; 8 bases fit TRBD2. V shed 0 bases and J 4 bases; nucleotides not matched to a gene: 5. There are 16 residues in the CDR3. Germline CDR1 is SGHRS and CDR2 is YFSETQ. CDR3 nucleotide sequence: TGCGCCAGCAGCTTGGCGAGCGCGGGGGGCACCGGGGAGCTGTTTTTT. This encodes CASSLASAGGTGELFF.

The rearrangement joins TRBV9 to TRBJ2-7, with TRBD1 as a possible D gene (6 bases). The CDR3 runs to 15 residues. CDR1 is SGDLS, CDR2 YYNGEE, per germline. V was clipped by 3 bases and J by 0 bases, with 13 bases between them. The CDR3 protein is CASSAAGTHSYEQYF. CDR3 nucleotide sequence: TGTGCCAGCAGCGCAGCCGGGACACACTCCTACGAGCAGTACTTC. Filled out from reference TRBV9 and TRBJ2-7, the complete variable domain reads DSGVTQTPKHLITATGQRVTLRCSPRSGDLSVYWYQQSLDQGLQFLIQYYNGEERAKGNILERFSAQQFPDLHSELNLSSLELGDSALYFCASSAAGTHSYEQYFGPGTRLTVT.

Notes on this clone: One end of the junction fails to match germline, which may point to a read error. CDR3 amino acids: CASSLGAGGLSDEQFF. CDR3 sequence (DNA): TGTGCTAGCAGCTTAGGGGCGGGAGGGCTCTCGGATGAGCAGTTCTTC. The chain uses TRBV7-7 and TRBJ2-1, with TRBD2 matching 9 bases. CDR3 length equals 16 residues. Germline CDR1 reads SSHAT; CDR2 reads FNYEAQ (reference sequence).

The chain carries TRBV5-6 and TRBJ1-5, with no clear D. Trimming stripped 5 bases from V and 9 bases from J, with 15 bases between. The CDR3 length is 13 residues. Germline V gene lookup returns CDR1 SGHDT and CDR2 YYEEEE. As DNA, the CDR3 is TGTGCCAGCAGTTTAGCCGCGAGACGGCCCCAGCATTTT. This gives the protein CASSLAARRPQHF.

V is TRBV7-2 and J is TRBJ2-5; D perhaps matches TRBD2 (5 bases). CDR3 length equals 14 residues. The germline CDR1 and CDR2 sequences are SGHTA and FQGNSA. Trimming stripped 2 bases from V and 7 bases from J, with 14 bases between. CDR3 amino acids: CASSLSDSRATQYF. DNA for the CDR3: TGTGCCAGCAGCTTATCTGACTCGAGGGCGACCCAGTACTTC.

J is TRBJ2-4 and V is TRBV19; TRBD1 or TRBD2 may be the D gene (5 bases each). This CDR3 spans 16 amino acids. V was pared by 6 bases and J by 2 bases, with 17 bases between. From germline, CDR1 is LNHDA and CDR2 SQIVND (reference sequence). The DNA of the CDR3 is TGTGCCAGTAGGTCCCAACCGAGGGGACCCAAAAACATTCAGTACTTC. Translation: CASRSQPRGPKNIQYF.

This clone is categorized as medium-sized (0.01 to 0.1%). The chain joins TRBV7-9 to TRBJ1-3; no firm D call. The CDR3 extends over 15 amino acids. The V end lost 10 bases, the J end lost 4 bases, and 20 bases lay between the germline ends. Germline lookup yields CDR1 SEHNR and CDR2 FQNEAQ (reference sequence). The CDR3 DNA follows: TGTGCCACCGATATGACCTCAAGTGGGGGAAACACCATATATTTT. This codes for CATDMTSSGGNTIYF.

This chain joins TRBV7-6 and TRBJ2-3; 8 bases line up with TRBD2. The J segment lost 6 bases and the V segment lost 6 bases, leaving 8 bases of the junction unmatched. CDR1 SGHVS and CDR2 FNYEAQ come from the germline V gene. This CDR3 is built from 14 residues. CDR3 amino acids: CASSKAGASDTQYF. The CDR3 region has the DNA TGTGCCAGCAGTAAAGCGGGAGCGAGCGATACGCAGTATTTT.

This chain joins TRBV28 and TRBJ2-7; D ambiguous. The germline V gene has CDR1 MDHEN and CDR2 SYDVKM. This CDR3 contains 11 residues. V lost 6 bases and J lost 2, with 5 bases in between. CDR3 residues: CASSPAYEQYF. The CDR3 DNA follows: TGTGCCAGCAGCCCAGCCTACGAGCAGTACTTC.

This clone has a single count. The V gene is TRBV7-3, the J gene TRBJ2-7; 8 bases are shared with TRBD1. V lost 9 bases to trimming and J lost 5 bases; unmatched junction nucleotides: 9. Germline lookup yields CDR1 SGHTA and CDR2 FQGTGA. The length of the CDR3 is 13 residues. CDR3 amino acids: CARDRGDRNEQYF. The CDR3 DNA sequence: TGTGCCAGAGACAGGGGAGATAGGAACGAGCAGTACTTC. Using reference TRBV7-3 and TRBJ2-7 for the parts outside the CDR3, the full variable domain is GAGVSQTPSNKVTEKGKYVELRCDPISGHTALYWYRQSLGQGPEFLIYFQGTGAADDSGLPNDRFFAVRPEGSVSTLKIQRTERGDSAVYLCARDRGDRNEQYFGPGTRLTVT.

CDR3 in amino acids: CSVEGQGGSYEQYF. In nucleotides, the CDR3 is TGCAGCGTTGAAGGACAGGGTGGGTCCTACGAGCAGTACTTC. This chain uses TRBV29-1 with TRBJ2-7, with 7 bases aligning to TRBD1. The CDR3 is 14 amino acids. CDR1 is SQVTM and CDR2 is ANQGSEA in the germline V gene. The ends lost 1 base at V and 1 base at J; junction bases unmatched: 4.

The V call is TRBV19, the J call TRBJ2-1, with 7 bases lining up with TRBD2. The CDR3 runs to 15 residues. The trim removed 1 base at V and 9 bases at J, leaving 9 bases unmatched. Germline loops: CDR1 LNHDA, CDR2 SQIVND (reference sequence). This chain's CDR3 is CASSIVGGSLGEQFF. The CDR3 DNA reads TGTGCCAGTAGTATAGTCGGGGGGTCATTGGGTGAGCAGTTCTTC.

The chain joins TRBV6-5 to TRBJ2-7; D unresolved. The germline V and J ends were trimmed by 4 bases and 1 base, with 14 bases remaining between them. CDR3 length equals 15 residues. The germline V gene encodes CDR1 MNHEY and CDR2 SVGAGI. The CDR3 loop reads CASSSIMFDSYEQYF. The CDR3 nucleotides are TGTGCCAGCAGTTCCATCATGTTTGATTCCTACGAGCAGTACTTC.

This chain joins TRBV7-9 and TRBJ2-7; a weak D match, TRBD2 (7 bases). Germline CDR1 SEHNR, CDR2 FQNEAQ (reference sequence). The CDR3 has 14 amino acids. Trimming removed 1 base at V and 5 bases at J, with 12 bases between. DNA of the CDR3: TGTGCCAGCAGCTTAGTTGCGGGGGCGCACGAGCAGTACTTC. Residues: CASSLVAGAHEQYF.

The count of this clone is one. The J gene is TRBJ2-5, the V gene TRBV7-6; the match to TRBD2 covers 10 bases. The germline V gene has CDR1 SGHVS and CDR2 FNYEAQ. The CDR3 totals 16 residues. Germline trimming cut 5 bases from V and 2 bases from J; bases unmatched to any gene: 8. The CDR3 is CASSPGLAIEQETQYF. CDR3 coding DNA: TGTGCCAGCAGCCCGGGACTAGCGATAGAACAAGAGACCCAGTACTTC.

The V call is TRBV11-1, the J call TRBJ2-2, with 10 bases lining up with TRBD2. Germline loops: CDR1 SGHAT, CDR2 FQDESV (reference sequence). The CDR3 runs 17 residues. V lost 3 bases and J lost 8; bases outside the gene matches: 12. The CDR3 sequence: CASSFPPSGRAKGELFF. As DNA, the CDR3 is TGTGCCAGCAGCTTCCCTCCGAGCGGGAGGGCCAAGGGGGAGCTGTTTTTT.

The chain has TRBV5-4 and TRBJ2-7, with TRBD1 matching over 8 bases. The CDR3 consists of 16 residues. V was pared by 4 bases and J by 4 bases, with 13 bases of the junction left unmatched. Germline V CDR1 and CDR2: SGHNT, YYREEE (reference sequence). As DNA, the CDR3 is TGTGCCAGCAGCAGTCAATTTCGGGACAGGATTTACGAGCAGTACTTC. It codes for CASSSQFRDRIYEQYF.

The V gene is TRBV7-8, the J gene TRBJ2-7; TRBD2 aligns across 7 bases. With V trimmed by 4 bases and J by 4 bases, 7 bases remained unmatched. The germline V gene has CDR1 SGHVS and CDR2 FQNEAQ. This CDR3 is 14 amino acids long. DNA of the CDR3: TGTGCCAGCAGCTCGGGGAGGGGTCGGTACGAGCAGTACTTC. Translated: CASSSGRGRYEQYF.

The gene calls are TRBV4-2 and TRBJ2-1; D gene unclear. Germline V gives CDR1 LGHNA, CDR2 YNFKEQ. V was pared by 0 bases and J by 6 bases, with 3 bases between. This CDR3 comprises 12 residues. CDR3 nucleotides: TGTGCCAGCAGCCAAGATGGCAATGAGCAGTTCTTC. Translating it yields CASSQDGNEQFF.

This rearrangement joins TRBV5-1 to TRBJ2-7, with D uncertain. Germline-derived CDR1 and CDR2 are SGHRS and YFSETQ. With 0 bases removed from V and 1 base from J, the gap between germline ends came to 5 bases. This CDR3 spans 13 amino acids. DNA for the CDR3: TGCGCCAGCAGCTTGGCCTCTTCCTACGAGCAGTACTTC. Its translation: CASSLASSYEQYF. The whole variable domain, remainder taken from reference TRBV5-1 and TRBJ2-7, is KAGVTQTPRYLIKTRGQQVTLSCSPISGHRSVSWYQQTPGQGLQFLFEYFSETQRNKGNFPGRFSGRQFSNSRSEMNVSTLELGDSALYLCASSLASSYEQYFGPGTRLTVT.

Sample share makes this clone medium-sized. This chain links TRBV25-1 with TRBJ2-3; no definite D call. V was shortened by 1 base and J by 4 bases, with 6 bases between the two germline ends. The CDR3 is made up of 13 amino acids. Germline V CDR1 and CDR2: MGHDK, SYGVNS. CDR3 protein: CASSEFTADTQYF. The CDR3 nucleotides read TGTGCCAGCAGTGAATTCACAGCAGATACGCAGTATTTT.

The chain joins TRBV7-2 to TRBJ2-2; perhaps TRBD2 as D (7 bases). The germline gives CDR1 SGHTA, CDR2 FQGNSA. Trimming pared 3 bases from V and 4 bases from J, leaving 12 bases between. The length of the CDR3 is 15 residues. CDR3 nucleotide sequence: TGTGCCAGCAGCTTGAGCGGGACACTCACCGGGGAGCTGTTTTTT. Translation: CASSLSGTLTGELFF.

Turning to this clone: A much more abundant neighbour one base away suggests this may be a read error. Additional DNA sequences in this sample encode the identical CDR3. V usage is TRBV10-3 and J usage is TRBJ2-5; 7 bases fit TRBD1. V dropped 0 bases and J dropped 5; count of bases not matched to a gene: 6. The CDR3 runs 15 residues. Germline CDR1 and CDR2: ENHRY and SYGVKD. CDR3 sequence reads: CAISESETGKETQYF. CDR3 nucleotides: TGTGCCATCAGTGAGTCTGAGACAGGGAAGGAGACCCAGTACTTC.

The chain carries TRBV7-2 and TRBJ2-3; D remains ambiguous. The CDR3 has 15 amino acids. The V gene's germline CDR1 is SGHTA and CDR2 FQGNSA. Trimming removed 4 bases at V and 0 bases at J, with 11 bases between. CDR3 region: CASSSTAGSTDTQYF. In DNA, the CDR3 is TGTGCCAGCAGCTCGACGGCAGGTAGCACAGATACGCAGTATTTT.

The chain combines TRBV6-1 with TRBJ2-7; possibly TRBD2 for D (6 bases). Germline CDR1 reads MNHNS; CDR2 reads SASEGT. The V end was cut by 1 base, the J end by 3 bases, with 13 bases between. The CDR3 covers 15 residues. The CDR3 loop reads CASSEGRAPLYEQYF. CDR3 in DNA: TGTGCCAGCAGTGAAGGGAGGGCCCCGCTCTACGAGCAGTACTTC.

This rearrangement joins TRBV4-1 to TRBJ1-5, with D possibly matching TRBD1 (5 bases). Trimming removed 3 bases at V and 5 bases at J, with 8 bases between. The CDR3 sequence is 13 residues long. The germline V gene has CDR1 MGHRA and CDR2 YSYEKL. The DNA of the CDR3 is TGCGCCAGCAGCCAGTGGGGGGATCAGCCCCAGCATTTT. Encoded protein: CASSQWGDQPQHF.

The chain carries TRBV5-1 and TRBJ1-5; a weak D match, TRBD1 (6 bases). The CDR3 is 15 residues long. Trimming pared 0 bases from V and 1 base from J, leaving 8 bases between. From germline, CDR1 is SGHRS and CDR2 YFSETQ. Here the CDR3 reads CASSLVGGSNQPQHF. Written as DNA, the CDR3 is TGCGCCAGCAGCTTGGTTGGGGGCAGCAATCAGCCCCAGCATTTT. Together with reference TRBV5-1 and TRBJ1-5, the CDR3 gives the full variable domain: KAGVTQTPRYLIKTRGQQVTLSCSPISGHRSVSWYQQTPGQGLQFLFEYFSETQRNKGNFPGRFSGRQFSNSRSEMNVSTLELGDSALYLCASSLVGGSNQPQHFGDGTRLSIL.

The V gene is TRBV9, the J gene TRBJ1-1; TRBD1 agrees at 9 bases. J was trimmed by 5 bases and V by 4 bases; bases with no gene match: 9. CDR1 and CDR2 from the germline V gene are SGDLS and YYNGEE. This CDR3 has 15 residues. CDR3 coding DNA: TGTGCCAGCAGCTCTACAGGGGGCGCCGGAACTGAAGCTTTCTTT. This translates into CASSSTGGAGTEAFF.

The V gene is TRBV7-9, the J gene TRBJ2-7; the match to TRBD1 covers 10 bases. The CDR3 runs to 16 residues. V trimming: 5 bases; J trimming: 5 bases; junction bases outside the gene matches: 12. Germline CDR1 reads SEHNR; CDR2 reads FQNEAQ (reference sequence). Here the CDR3 DNA reads TGTGCCAGCAGCGTGGGTGACAGGGGGCGTAGGAACGAGCAGTACTTC. This translates into CASSVGDRGRRNEQYF.